This TCR beta chain was sequenced in a study of pediatric ulcerative colitis. As for the study in general: Most patients had pancolitis, and two had left-sided colitis.

Points on this clone: Its antigen is not identified.

This CDR3 spans 13 amino acids. Trimming removed 2 bases at V and 5 bases at J, with 13 bases between. Looked up from germline, CDR1 is GTSNPN and CDR2 is SVGIG (reference sequence). Repertoires were generated with immunoSEQ multiplex PCR, while TCRdb's copy carries only in-frame clones and drops some. The sample records 30,000 to 45,000 clones, over 65% being singletons. Study-wide findings and caveats: A couple of rectal clonotypes were found only in ulcerative colitis patients, all of them. Rectal repertoires separated controls, mild-moderate and acute severe colitis.

The gene calls are TRBV30 and TRBJ2-7; unclear D gene. The sequence derives from a girl between 5 and 17 years old with moderate ulcerative colitis. The specimen sequenced was blood. DNA of the CDR3: TGTGCCTGGAGTCCGGGCCGGCCCCACGAGCAGTACTTC. Its translation: CAWSPGRPHEQYF.